The sequence of this T cell receptor (beta chain) was determined in a study of blood T cell repertoires in COVID-19. Study as a whole: Collection of acute and convalescent COVID-19 samples took place in the United States, Italy and Spain. T cells, B-cell-depleted T cells, or PBMCs provided the cDNA or gDNA that served as material.

Original handling: Reference gene primers were amplified, and this amplification served to estimate nucleated cell counts. Libraries were prepared by immunoSEQ multiplex PCR; TCRdb keeps only in-frame clonotypes and omits some of them. That table supplies the V and J calls and clone size; D and trimming were determined from the DNA. Of over 200,000 clones in the sample, about 90% are singletons; the top ten hold over 1.5%. Trimming cost V 0 bases and J 7 bases, with 14 bases left between them. From germline, CDR1 is SGDLS and CDR2 YYNGEE. This CDR3 contains 14 residues. The chain couples TRBV9 to TRBJ2-7; perhaps TRBD1 as D (5 bases). Material: peripheral blood. The clonotype was recovered from a man in his forties with active or convalescent COVID-19. The CDR3 nucleotides read TGTGCCAGCAGCGTAGGCAGGGATAATGGGGAGCAGTACTTC. Amino acids: CASSVGRDNGEQYF.